Presented here are 8 T cell receptor beta chains from one specimen sequenced in a study of blood T cell repertoires in COVID-19. Repertoires were generated with immunoSEQ multiplex PCR, while TCRdb's copy carries only in-frame clones and drops some. The profile covers 9,000 to 9,500 clones, with 80% to 90% appearing a single time and 8.3% taken by the ten largest. Sample: peripheral blood. These receptors were taken from a human donor in a cohort sampled during active COVID-19.

The chain employs TRBV10-3 and TRBJ2-7, with a weak D call TRBD1 (6 bases). CDR1 is ENHRY and CDR2 is SYGVKD in the germline V gene. V lost 3 bases and J lost 3, with 12 bases in between. This CDR3 contains 14 residues. As DNA, the CDR3 is TGTGCCATCAGTGAAGAAGTAGGGGGCTACGAGCAGTACTTC. Residues: CAISEEVGGYEQYF.

This clone was found once. This chain connects TRBV6-1 to TRBJ1-2; D may be TRBD1 (6 bases). V was shortened by 1 base and J by 4 bases, with 10 bases between the two germline ends. The CDR3 has 14 residues. The V gene's germline CDR1 is MNHNS and CDR2 SASEGT. The CDR3 DNA follows: TGTGCCAGCAGTGAAGGACAGGTGGGCTATGGCTACACCTTC. Its translation is CASSEGQVGYGYTF.

The chain recombines TRBV5-1 with TRBJ2-7; D is unclear. The CDR3 has 14 amino acids. V was cut by 2 bases and J by 2 bases, with 11 bases left in between. CDR1 and CDR2 (germline): SGHRS, YFSETQ. The CDR3 DNA sequence: TGCGCCAGCAGCTTTCTTGGCAAGACCTACGAGCAGTACTTC. Amino acid sequence: CASSFLGKTYEQYF.

The chain carries TRBV6-5 and TRBJ2-1; D is undetermined. V lost 5 bases and J 1 base, leaving 9 bases between the germline ends. This CDR3 region has 14 residues. Per germline, CDR1 MNHEY and CDR2 SVGAGI. The CDR3 DNA follows: TGTGCCAGCAGTACCACGACATCCTACAATGAGCAGTTCTTC. Residues: CASSTTTSYNEQFF.

The chain is built from TRBV7-2 and TRBJ2-3; TRBD2 agrees at 14 bases. V was clipped by 5 bases and J by 4 bases; unmatched bases: 8. Germline CDR1 reads SGHTA; CDR2 reads FQGNSA. The CDR3 runs 17 residues. The CDR3 region is CASSLGLAGGRADTQYF. The CDR3 nucleotides are TGTGCCAGCAGCCTAGGACTAGCGGGAGGTCGTGCAGATACGCAGTATTTT.

This chain links TRBV6-6 with TRBJ1-1; D gene uncertain. There are 14 residues in the CDR3. Germline loops: CDR1 MNHNY, CDR2 SVGAGI (reference sequence). The V end lost 2 bases, the J end lost 4 bases, and 11 bases lay between the germline ends. The CDR3 nucleotides are TGTGCCAGCAGTTACATGGAGGTTGGCACTGAAGCTTTCTTT. Its protein product is CASSYMEVGTEAFF.

This clone was seen once. The V gene is TRBV7-9, the J gene TRBJ2-2; 12 bases line up with TRBD1. Germline CDR1 SEHNR, CDR2 FQNEAQ (reference sequence). The junction had 10 bases not matched to a gene; V was cut back by 5 bases and J by 0 bases. The CDR3 runs 19 residues. The CDR3 sequence is CASSTIGDRGPSNTGELFF. The CDR3 nucleotides are TGTGCCAGCAGCACAATAGGGGACAGGGGGCCGTCGAACACCGGGGAGCTGTTTTTT.

This clone occurred a few times. The V gene is TRBV28, the J gene TRBJ2-1; 8 bases fit TRBD2. The junction had 8 bases not matched to a gene; V was cut back by 3 bases and J by 1 base. The CDR3 length is 17 residues. CDR1 is MDHEN, CDR2 SYDVKM, per germline. The CDR3 is CASSLSGSPKSYNEQFF. The CDR3 nucleotides are TGTGCCAGCAGTTTGAGCGGGAGCCCCAAATCCTACAATGAGCAGTTCTTC.